Each of the 28 T cell receptor beta chains below was sequenced from the same sample in a study of siplizumab effects on memory and regulatory T cells. Generated by immunoSEQ multiplex PCR, the TCRdb table keeps only in-frame clones and is missing some. The repertoire holds 100,000 to 110,000 clones, around 90% seen once, with about 0.15% in the top ten. Material for sequencing was CD4+ T cells sorted from blood. Every receptor here comes from a human donor in good health.

This clone was observed once. V usage is TRBV27 and J usage is TRBJ2-1, with 8 nucleotides matching TRBD1. V lost 2 bases, J lost 5 bases, and 5 bases stayed unmatched. This CDR3 is 15 amino acids long. The germline V gene has CDR1 MNHEY and CDR2 SMNVEV (reference sequence). CDR3 DNA: TGTGCCAGCAGTTTACGGACAGGGAAGGACAATGAGCAGTTCTTC. Its protein is CASSLRTGKDNEQFF.

The chain employs TRBV5-1 and TRBJ2-7; 9 bases are shared with TRBD1. This CDR3 is built from 15 residues. Per the germline V gene, CDR1 is SGHRS and CDR2 is YFSETQ. J lost 2 bases, V lost 0 bases, and 3 bases had no gene match. As DNA, the CDR3 is TGCGCCAGCAGCTTGGGGACAGGGGAAGCCTACGAGCAGTACTTC. This sequence encodes CASSLGTGEAYEQYF.

The CDR3 DNA sequence: TGTGCCAGCAGCTTAGCTGTTAAGAGTACCTATGGCTACACCTTC. This encodes CASSLAVKSTYGYTF. This chain joins TRBV11-1 and TRBJ1-2; D gene unclear. Between the trimmed V and J ends, which lost 0 bases and 4 bases, there was a span of 12 bases. Germline values: CDR1 SGHAT, CDR2 FQDESV (reference sequence). This CDR3 is 15 amino acids long.

The chain joins TRBV10-1 to TRBJ2-1, with 8 bases matching TRBD1. The CDR3 spans 11 residues. Germline assignment: CDR1 WNHNN and CDR2 SYGVQD (reference sequence). With V trimmed by 6 bases and J by 10 bases, 2 bases remained unmatched. CDR3 region: CASRPGGEQFF. CDR3 sequence (DNA): TGCGCCAGCAGGCCAGGGGGCGAGCAGTTCTTC.

The chain is built from TRBV5-1 and TRBJ2-1, with a tentative D call TRBD1 (6 bases). This CDR3 is 13 amino acids long. V was cut by 2 bases and J by 7 bases, with 10 bases left in between. Germline V gives CDR1 SGHRS, CDR2 YFSETQ. CDR3 region: CASSLQGENEQFF. CDR3 sequence (DNA): TGCGCCAGCAGCTTACAGGGTGAGAATGAGCAGTTCTTC.

A single count supports this clone. The V and J genes are TRBV28 and TRBJ2-7; perhaps TRBD1 as D (7 bases). This CDR3 spans 11 amino acids. Trimming took 5 bases from V and 12 from J, leaving 14 bases between them. The germline gives CDR1 MDHEN, CDR2 SYDVKM. This CDR3 is CASSLTGRWYF. For the CDR3, the DNA is TGTGCCAGCAGTCTGACAGGGAGGTGGTACTTC.

The chain recombines TRBV7-9 with TRBJ2-7; no reliable D call. This CDR3 comprises 13 residues. Trimming left V 0 bases short and J 5 bases short, with 8 bases between. Germline V gene sequence: CDR1 SEHNR, CDR2 FQNEAQ (reference sequence). The CDR3 DNA follows: TGTGCCAGCAGCTTAGCGTCCAGCCACGAGCAGTACTTC. As protein: CASSLASSHEQYF.

This chain joins TRBV10-2 and TRBJ1-1; the match to TRBD1 covers 8 bases. The germline V gene has CDR1 WSHSY and CDR2 SAAADI. The CDR3 contains 17 residues. V lost 6 bases and J lost 3; bases outside the gene matches: 15. The CDR3 region is CASSYMADRDRDTEAFF. The CDR3 nucleotides are TGCGCCAGCAGCTACATGGCGGACAGGGATCGGGACACTGAAGCTTTCTTT.

Here the CDR3 reads CASSTRIYGGSETQYF. The CDR3 coding sequence is TGTGCCAGCAGTACGAGAATCTACGGGGGGTCCGAGACCCAGTACTTC. This chain connects TRBV27 to TRBJ2-5, with 7 bases matching TRBD2. Germline assignment: CDR1 MNHEY and CDR2 SMNVEV (reference sequence). The CDR3 is made up of 16 amino acids. V was pared by 5 bases and J by 5 bases, with 14 bases of the junction left unmatched.

The chain joins TRBV11-2 to TRBJ2-1, with TRBD1 as a possible D gene (5 bases). Between the trimmed V and J ends, which lost 2 bases and 1 base, there was a span of 9 bases. The CDR3 has 15 amino acids. CDR1 is SGHAT, CDR2 FQNNGV, per germline. CDR3 amino acids: CASSLSTGSYNEQFF. In DNA form, the CDR3 reads TGTGCCAGCAGCTTAAGTACAGGATCCTACAATGAGCAGTTCTTC.

This clone was counted between two and nine times. The rearrangement joins TRBV6-5 to TRBJ1-1; possible D gene TRBD1, 6 bases. There are 14 residues in the CDR3. Looked up from germline, CDR1 is MNHEY and CDR2 is SVGAGI. The V end lost 11 bases, the J end lost 2 bases, and 18 bases lay between the germline ends. The CDR3 DNA reads TGTGCCGTCCTCCCGGGGGGCCCTAACACTGAAGCTTTCTTT. Translation gives CAVLPGGPNTEAFF.

The V and J genes are TRBV7-2 and TRBJ2-7, with D unclear. This CDR3 spans 15 amino acids. Trimming pared 3 bases from V and 0 bases from J, leaving 12 bases between. Germline V lookup: CDR1 SGHTA, CDR2 FQGNSA. CDR3 sequence: CASSFSNTISYEQYF. CDR3 bases: TGTGCCAGCAGCTTTAGTAACACAATCTCCTACGAGCAGTACTTC.

This clone occurred a few times. This chain connects TRBV5-1 to TRBJ2-1, with 8 nucleotides matching TRBD2. Germline CDR1 reads SGHRS; CDR2 reads YFSETQ. The J segment lost 6 bases and the V segment lost 4 bases, leaving 6 bases of the junction unmatched. The CDR3 covers 14 residues. The CDR3 protein is CASSLDRGGNEQFF. CDR3 DNA: TGCGCCAGCAGCCTCGACCGGGGGGGCAATGAGCAGTTCTTC.

The chain has TRBV18 and TRBJ1-5; D is unresolved. Trimming took 4 bases from V and 0 from J, leaving 7 bases between them. The germline CDR1 and CDR2 sequences are KGHSH and LQKENI. The CDR3 contains 14 residues. The CDR3 region has the DNA TGTGCCAGCTCACTCCCAGATAGCAATCAGCCCCAGCATTTT. Translated: CASSLPDSNQPQHF.

In DNA form, the CDR3 reads TGTGCCAGCTCACTCGTTGGTAACGCTGAGCAGTTCTTC. It yields the protein CASSLVGNAEQFF. This sequence joins TRBV18 and TRBJ2-1; D remains ambiguous. Germline assignment: CDR1 KGHSH and CDR2 LQKENI. Trimming removed 4 bases from V and 9 bases from J, with 13 bases in between. There are 13 residues in the CDR3.

This sequence joins TRBV19 and TRBJ1-1, with D uncertain. Germline values: CDR1 LNHDA, CDR2 SQIVND (reference sequence). Between the trimmed V and J ends, which lost 2 bases and 8 bases, there was a span of 9 bases. CDR3 length equals 12 residues. The CDR3 loop is CASSIFPSEAFF. CDR3 coding DNA: TGTGCCAGTAGTATATTCCCATCCGAAGCTTTCTTT.

V gene TRBV7-2 combines with J gene TRBJ1-1; 7 nucleotides line up with TRBD1. Per the germline V gene, CDR1 is SGHTA and CDR2 is FQGNSA. Losses at the gene ends were 8 bases for V and 0 bases for J; bases not matched to a gene: 6. The CDR3 runs to 14 residues. The CDR3 coding sequence is TGTGCCAGCGGGAGGGGGCCTTTGAACACTGAAGCTTTCTTT. It encodes CASGRGPLNTEAFF.

The chain combines TRBV14 with TRBJ1-4; D possibly corresponds to TRBD1 (6 bases). The CDR3 is 16 residues long. The ends were cut back, 5 bases at V and 7 bases at J, with 20 bases in the middle. Germline lookup yields CDR1 SGHDN and CDR2 FVKESK. The CDR3 DNA reads TGTGCCAGCAGCAAAAGTCCTCAGGGGAAGGGTGAAAAACTGTTTTTT. Translation gives CASSKSPQGKGEKLFF.

V is TRBV28 and J is TRBJ1-2, with 10 bases that match TRBD1. The CDR3 runs to 15 residues. Per germline, CDR1 MDHEN and CDR2 SYDVKM. Trimming took 3 bases from V and 1 from J; bases not matched to a gene: 2. The CDR3 sequence is CASSFGQGGNYGYTF. In nucleotides, the CDR3 is TGTGCCAGCAGTTTTGGACAGGGGGGTAACTATGGCTACACCTTC.

This chain joins TRBV20-1 and TRBJ1-1; tentative D call: TRBD1 (5 bases). V shed 5 bases and J shed 4 bases, with 8 bases lying between them. Germline V gene lookup returns CDR1 DFQATT and CDR2 SNEGSKA (reference sequence). The CDR3 spans 11 residues. In DNA form, the CDR3 reads TGCAGTGCTGGGGGAGTCACTGAAGCTTTCTTT. It codes for CSAGGVTEAFF.

The V call is TRBV7-2, the J call TRBJ1-2; D might be TRBD1 (5 bases). Germline CDR1 SGHTA, CDR2 FQGNSA. V lost 4 bases and J lost 1, with 13 bases in between. The CDR3 is made up of 15 amino acids. The CDR3: CASSSRDLGNYGYTF. The CDR3, as DNA: TGTGCCAGCAGCTCCAGGGATTTGGGTAACTATGGCTACACCTTC.

The chain has TRBV7-2 and TRBJ2-5, with 14 bases lining up with TRBD2. In germline, CDR1 is SGHTA, CDR2 FQGNSA. The ends lost 5 bases at V and 5 bases at J; junction bases unmatched: 16. CDR3 length: 19 amino acids. CDR3 loop: CASSKPGTSGGTTGETQYF. The CDR3 region has the DNA TGTGCCAGCAGCAAACCCGGGACTAGCGGGGGAACGACTGGGGAGACCCAGTACTTC.

This sequence joins TRBV30 and TRBJ2-7; D remains unclear. Germline V lookup: CDR1 GTSNPN, CDR2 SVGIG (reference sequence). The CDR3 is 14 amino acids. Trimming cost V 0 bases and J 5 bases, with 14 bases left between them. Here the CDR3 reads CAWSVLSGYNEQYF. The DNA of the CDR3 is TGTGCCTGGAGTGTACTCTCAGGATATAACGAGCAGTACTTC.

The V and J genes are TRBV7-6 and TRBJ1-2; 7 bases agree with TRBD1. The J segment lost 7 bases and the V segment lost 1 base, leaving 15 bases of the junction unmatched. This CDR3 has 17 amino acids. Germline-derived CDR1 and CDR2 are SGHVS and FNYEAQ. CDR3 bases: TGTGCCAGCAGCTTAGATGGAGGGGGCGGATTAACTATTGGCTACACCTTC. Amino acids: CASSLDGGGGLTIGYTF.

This chain joins TRBV9 and TRBJ1-1; D may be TRBD1 (6 bases). CDR3 length equals 15 residues. CDR1 SGDLS and CDR2 YYNGEE come from the germline V gene. V was cut by 0 bases and J by 7 bases, with 16 bases left in between. The CDR3 bases are TGTGCCAGCAGCGTAGCTAGCGGGGGGCTCGGTGAAGCTTTCTTT. This sequence encodes CASSVASGGLGEAFF.

This chain joins TRBV29-1 and TRBJ2-1; D unclear. Per the germline V gene, CDR1 is SQVTM and CDR2 is ANQGSEA. The CDR3 is 14 residues long. Trimming took off 7 bases at V and 6 bases at J, with 19 bases between the two ends. The CDR3 loop is CSGGTQSGPNEQFF. CDR3 in DNA: TGCAGCGGGGGAACTCAGTCGGGCCCCAATGAGCAGTTCTTC.

This chain uses TRBV11-2 with TRBJ1-1; D unresolved. This CDR3 is built from 15 residues. CDR1 and CDR2 from the germline V gene are SGHAT and FQNNGV. Trimming stripped 5 bases from V and 8 bases from J, with 21 bases between. The CDR3 nucleotides are TGTGCCAGCAGCCTCCGGGGATCGTCCCCCTACGAAGCTTTCTTT. Translated, it gives CASSLRGSSPYEAFF.

V gene TRBV10-3 combines with J gene TRBJ1-1; a weak D match, TRBD1 (5 bases). V shed 7 bases and J shed 4 bases, with 16 bases lying between them. The CDR3 runs 14 residues. Germline V gene data show CDR1 as ENHRY and CDR2 as SYGVKD. This CDR3 is CAITPDQGITEAFF. CDR3 coding DNA: TGTGCCATCACCCCCGACCAGGGAATCACTGAAGCTTTCTTT.